The clone carrying this T cell receptor beta chain was seen only a few times. Its antigen is as yet unknown. Germline CDR1 is SGHVS and CDR2 is FQNEAQ. Trimming at V came to 6 bases and at J to 5 bases, leaving 10 bases not matched to a gene. The CDR3 has 16 amino acids. The sample originates from a study of blood T cells in healthy people across ages. Findings and caveats of the study: Possibly, changes in expanded clonotypes were confounded because donor CMV status was unknown. A roughly linear age-dependent decrease characterized TCR beta diversity per million T cells. Researchers said unsorted PBMCs prevented a conclusive naive versus antigen-experienced comparison.

Sample-barcoded 5' priming and a J-beta primer mix drove a second PCR of about 6 to 12 cycles. All cDNA molecules were each tagged by a template-switch adaptor with 12 random nucleotides. One entry per CDR3 protein results from TCRdb running MiXCR on the 5' RACE reads. The profile shows some 1,500,000 distinct CDR3 sequences, 35% to 45% of them singletons. The receptor's source is a woman younger than 35 in good health. The sequenced material came from blood. V gene TRBV7-8 combines with J gene TRBJ2-1; 10 nucleotides align to TRBD2. The DNA of the CDR3 is TGTGCCAGCAGTGAGCTAGCGGGGGATTTCAACAATGAGCAGTTCTTC. This translates into CASSELAGDFNNEQFF.